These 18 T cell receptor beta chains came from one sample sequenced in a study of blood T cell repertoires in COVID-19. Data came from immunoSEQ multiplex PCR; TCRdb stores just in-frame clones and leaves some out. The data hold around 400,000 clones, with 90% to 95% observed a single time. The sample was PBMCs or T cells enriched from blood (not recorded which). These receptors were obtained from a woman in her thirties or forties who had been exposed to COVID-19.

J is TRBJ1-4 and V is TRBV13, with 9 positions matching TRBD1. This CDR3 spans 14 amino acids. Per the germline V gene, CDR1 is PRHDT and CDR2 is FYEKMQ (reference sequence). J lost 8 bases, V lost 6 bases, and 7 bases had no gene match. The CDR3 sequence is CASRMTGGGEKLFF. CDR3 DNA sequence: TGTGCCAGCAGGATGACAGGGGGAGGAGAAAAACTGTTTTTT. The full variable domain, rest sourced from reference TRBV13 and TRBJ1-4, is AAGVIQSPRHLIKEKRETATLKCYPIPRHDTVYWYQQGPGQDPQFLISFYEKMQSDKGSIPDRFSAQQFSDYHSELNMSSLELGDSALYFCASRMTGGGEKLFFGSGTQLSVL.

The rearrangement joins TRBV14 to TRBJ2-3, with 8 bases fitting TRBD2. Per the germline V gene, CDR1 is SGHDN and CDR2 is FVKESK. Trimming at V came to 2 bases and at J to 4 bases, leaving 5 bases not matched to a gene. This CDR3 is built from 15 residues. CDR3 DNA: TGTGCCAGCAGCCAATCCGGACTAGCCGCAGATACGCAGTATTTT. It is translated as CASSQSGLAADTQYF.

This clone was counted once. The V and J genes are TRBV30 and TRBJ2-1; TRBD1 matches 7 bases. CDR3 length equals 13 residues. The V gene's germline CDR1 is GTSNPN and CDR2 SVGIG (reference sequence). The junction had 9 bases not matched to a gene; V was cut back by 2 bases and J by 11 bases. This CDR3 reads CAWSKRGGAQQFF. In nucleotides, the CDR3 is TGTGCCTGGAGTAAAAGAGGGGGCGCTCAGCAGTTCTTC. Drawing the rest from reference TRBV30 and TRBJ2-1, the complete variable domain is SQTIHQWPATLVQPVGSPLSLECTVEGTSNPNLYWYRQAAGRGLQLLFYSVGIGQISSEVPQNLSASRPQDRQFILSSKKLLLSDSGFYLCAWSKRGGAQQFFGPGTRLTVL.

The CDR3 coding sequence is TGCGCCAGCAGCCAACGGAGGGAGGGCTACACCTTC. Amino acid sequence: CASSQRREGYTF. This chain connects TRBV4-1 to TRBJ1-2; D remains ambiguous. V lost 2 bases to trimming and J lost 8 bases, with 9 bases between them. The CDR3 has 12 residues. Germline V gene sequence: CDR1 MGHRA, CDR2 YSYEKL.

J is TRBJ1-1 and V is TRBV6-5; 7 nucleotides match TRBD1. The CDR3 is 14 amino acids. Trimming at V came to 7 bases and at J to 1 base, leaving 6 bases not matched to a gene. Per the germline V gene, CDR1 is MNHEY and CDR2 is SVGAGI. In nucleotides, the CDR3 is TGTGCCAGCAACTTACAGGGGAAGAACACTGAAGCTTTCTTT. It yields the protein CASNLQGKNTEAFF.

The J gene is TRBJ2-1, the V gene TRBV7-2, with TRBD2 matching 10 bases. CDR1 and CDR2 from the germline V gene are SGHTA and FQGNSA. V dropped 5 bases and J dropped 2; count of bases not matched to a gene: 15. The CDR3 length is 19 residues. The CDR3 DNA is TGTGCCAGCAGCCAAACCCCACTAGCGGGAATGGGTCCCTACAATGAGCAGTTCTTC. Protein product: CASSQTPLAGMGPYNEQFF.

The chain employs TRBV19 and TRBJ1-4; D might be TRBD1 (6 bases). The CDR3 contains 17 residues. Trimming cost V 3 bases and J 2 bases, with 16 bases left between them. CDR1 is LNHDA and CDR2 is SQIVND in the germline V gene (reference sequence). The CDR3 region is CASSIRGQGITNEKLFF. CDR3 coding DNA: TGTGCCAGTAGTATCCGCGGGCAGGGGATCACTAATGAAAAACTGTTTTTT.

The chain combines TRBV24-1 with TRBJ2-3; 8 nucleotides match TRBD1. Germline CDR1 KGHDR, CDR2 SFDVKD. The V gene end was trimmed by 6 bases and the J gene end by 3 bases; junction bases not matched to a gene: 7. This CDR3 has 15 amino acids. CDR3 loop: CATSTKDRVTDTQYF. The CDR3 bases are TGTGCCACCAGTACCAAGGACAGGGTAACAGATACGCAGTATTTT.

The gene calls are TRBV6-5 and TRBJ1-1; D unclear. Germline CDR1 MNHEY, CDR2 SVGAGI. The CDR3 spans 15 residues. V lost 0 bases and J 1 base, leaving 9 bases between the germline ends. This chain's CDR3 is CASSYSRQTNTEAFF. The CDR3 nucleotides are TGTGCCAGCAGTTACTCGAGACAAACGAACACTGAAGCTTTCTTT.

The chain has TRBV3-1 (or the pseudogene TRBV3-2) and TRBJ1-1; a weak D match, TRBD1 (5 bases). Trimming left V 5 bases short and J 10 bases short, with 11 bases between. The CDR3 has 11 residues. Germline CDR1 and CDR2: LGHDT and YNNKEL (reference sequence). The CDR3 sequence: CASSGGTGAFF. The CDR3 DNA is TGTGCCAGCAGCGGCGGGACGGGAGCTTTCTTT.

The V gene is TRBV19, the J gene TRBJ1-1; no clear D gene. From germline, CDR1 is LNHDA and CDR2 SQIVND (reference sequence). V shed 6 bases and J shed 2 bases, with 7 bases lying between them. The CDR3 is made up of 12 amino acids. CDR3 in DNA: TGTGCCAGTAGCCGGTTCAACACTGAAGCTTTCTTT. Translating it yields CASSRFNTEAFF.

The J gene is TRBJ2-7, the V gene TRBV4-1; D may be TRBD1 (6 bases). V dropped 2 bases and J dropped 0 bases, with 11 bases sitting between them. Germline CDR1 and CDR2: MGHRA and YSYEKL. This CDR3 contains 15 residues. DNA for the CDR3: TGCGCCAGCAGCCAATCCGGGACACACTCCTACGAGCAGTACTTC. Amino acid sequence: CASSQSGTHSYEQYF.

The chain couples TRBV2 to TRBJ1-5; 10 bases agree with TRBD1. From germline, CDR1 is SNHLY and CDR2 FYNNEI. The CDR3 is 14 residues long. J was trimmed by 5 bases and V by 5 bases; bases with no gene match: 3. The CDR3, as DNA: TGTGCCAGCAGTAGGACAGGGGGTGATCAGCCCCAGCATTTT. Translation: CASSRTGGDQPQHF.

The CDR3 bases are TGCGCCAGCAGCCTAGAGGAGAGTCGTGGTGGCTACACCTTC. It yields the protein CASSLEESRGGYTF. V and J are TRBV5-1 and TRBJ1-2; D unclear. Germline V gene data show CDR1 as SGHRS and CDR2 as YFSETQ. V was pared by 4 bases and J by 7 bases, with 17 bases between. The CDR3 is 14 amino acids.

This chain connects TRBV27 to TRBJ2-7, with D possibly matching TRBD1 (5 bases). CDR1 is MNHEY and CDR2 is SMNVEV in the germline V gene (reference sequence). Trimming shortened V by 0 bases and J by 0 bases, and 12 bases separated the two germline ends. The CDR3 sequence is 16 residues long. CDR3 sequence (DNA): TGTGCCAGCAGTTTATCGTGGCGACAGAGCTCCTACGAGCAGTACTTC. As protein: CASSLSWRQSSYEQYF.

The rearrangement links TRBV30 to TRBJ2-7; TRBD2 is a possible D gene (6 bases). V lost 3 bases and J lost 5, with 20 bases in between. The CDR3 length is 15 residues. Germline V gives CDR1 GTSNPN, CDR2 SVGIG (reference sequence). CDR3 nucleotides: TGTGCCTGGAGGGCACCTCAGACTAGTTCCCACGAGCAGTACTTC. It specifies CAWRAPQTSSHEQYF. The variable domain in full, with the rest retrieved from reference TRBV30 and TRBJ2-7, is SQTIHQWPATLVQPVGSPLSLECTVEGTSNPNLYWYRQAAGRGLQLLFYSVGIGQISSEVPQNLSASRPQDRQFILSSKKLLLSDSGFYLCAWRAPQTSSHEQYFGPGTRLTVT.

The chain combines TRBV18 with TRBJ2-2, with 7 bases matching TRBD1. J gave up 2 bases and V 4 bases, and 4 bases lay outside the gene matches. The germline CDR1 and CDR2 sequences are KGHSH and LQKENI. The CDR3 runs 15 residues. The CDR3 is CASSLKGANTGELFF. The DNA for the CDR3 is TGTGCCAGCTCACTCAAGGGGGCTAACACCGGGGAGCTGTTTTTT.

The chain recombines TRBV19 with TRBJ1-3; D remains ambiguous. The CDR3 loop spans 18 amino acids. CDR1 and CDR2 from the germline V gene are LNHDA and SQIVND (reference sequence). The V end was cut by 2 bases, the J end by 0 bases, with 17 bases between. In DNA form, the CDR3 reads TGTGCCAGTAGTATACCAGGTGCAGGACTGAGCTCTGGAAACACCATATATTTT. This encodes CASSIPGAGLSSGNTIYF. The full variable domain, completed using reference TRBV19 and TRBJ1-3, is DGGITQSPKYLFRKEGQNVTLSCEQNLNHDAMYWYRQDPGQGLRLIYYSQIVNDFQKGDIAEGYSVSREKKESFPLTVTSAQKNPTAFYLCASSIPGAGLSSGNTIYFGEGSWLTVV.